A selection of T cell receptor beta chains follows, all from one sample in a study of cytomegalovirus exposure and HLA in healthy donors. Clones were read by immunoSEQ multiplex PCR, and TCRdb kept only the in-frame ones, dropping some. The sample lists fewer than 200,000 clones, more than 70% occurring once. Sequencing was carried out using PBMCs. All receptors come from a male donor in good health and CMV-seronegative. The CDR3 runs from the conserved cysteine through the conserved F or W. A D gene is named only where the DNA matches it firmly. Some rows mark clone size as missing; the rest say once, few, many or name a class of expanded clone.

TRBV7-2	.	TRBJ2-7	.	TGTGCCAGCAGCTTCGGGACAACCCGACCCTACGAGCAGTACTTC	CASSFGTTRPYEQYF
TRBV28	.	TRBJ1-5	.	TGTGCCAGCAGCGGCGGGGTTAGCAATCAGCCCCAGCATTTT	CASSGGVSNQPQHF
TRBV7-9	.	TRBJ2-7	TRBD2	TGTGCCAGCAGTAGAGTGCCCCTAGCGGGGGGGATAAACGAGCAGTACTTC	CASSRVPLAGGINEQYF
TRBV9	.	TRBJ2-7	.	TGTGCCAGCAGCGTAGCTGGGGGGGGCCTCTACGAGCAGTACTTC	CASSVAGGGLYEQYF
TRBV4-3	.	TRBJ2-7	.	TGCGCCAGCAGCCAAGATCTGAGCTACGAGCAGTACTTC	CASSQDLSYEQYF
TRBV5-1	.	TRBJ2-6	TRBD1	TGCGCCAGCAGCTGGGACAGGGCAGTGGGGGCCAACGTCCTGACTTTC	CASSWDRAVGANVLTF
TRBV5-4	.	TRBJ2-5	TRBD1	TGTGCCAGCAGCTCAGGGGGCGCGGGGACCCAAGAGACCCAGTACTTC	CASSSGGAGTQETQYF
TRBV10-2	.	TRBJ2-1	TRBD2	TGCGCCAGCAGTGATTCGGGGGGGGGCTCCAATGAGCAGTTCTTC	CASSDSGGGSNEQFF
TRBV2	.	TRBJ1-2	.	TGTGCCAGCATAGACACCTATGGCTACACCTTC	CASIDTYGYTF
TRBV28	.	TRBJ2-7	.	TGTGCCAGCAGTTCAGACAGGATTCGCCTCGAGCAGTACTTC	CASSSDRIRLEQYF
TRBV7-9	.	TRBJ2-1	.	TGTTCCAGCAGCCAAGGACAGCATACCTACAATGAGCAGTTCTTC	CSSSQGQHTYNEQFF
TRBV27	.	TRBJ1-1	.	TGTGCCAGCAGTTTTGGACGGGGGACTGAAGCTTTCTTT	CASSFGRGTEAFF
TRBV7-3	.	TRBJ2-2	TRBD2	TGTGCCAGCAGCGGCGGGAGCACCGGGGAGCTGTTTTTT	CASSGGSTGELFF
TRBV5-4	.	TRBJ2-3	TRBD1	TGTGCCAGCAGCGGCAACAGGGGGCGCTTTACCCCAGATACGCAGTATTTT	CASSGNRGRFTPDTQYF
TRBV28	.	TRBJ2-3	TRBD2	TGTGCCGGCAGCAAACTAGCGGGAGGTGGGACAGATACGCAGTATTTT	CAGSKLAGGGTDTQYF
TRBV5-6	.	TRBJ1-5	.	TGTGCCAGCAGCTTAATGGCGGGGGAGAGCGGTCAGCCCCAGCATTTT	CASSLMAGESGQPQHF
TRBV2	.	TRBJ1-5	TRBD1	TGTGCCAGCCAGAAAGACAGGGGGCGGAATCAGCCCCAGCATTTT	CASQKDRGRNQPQHF
TRBV27	.	TRBJ2-7	.	TGTGCCAGCAGGAGTAGCGGAGGGGACTACGAGCAGTACTTC	CASRSSGGDYEQYF
TRBV7-6	.	TRBJ1-5	TRBD1	TGTGCCAGCAGCCATAGGGGGCCCGGTCAGCCCCAGCATTTT	CASSHRGPGQPQHF
TRBV6-5	few	TRBJ1-3	.	TGTGCCAGCACCGCCCGCAGGGCGAACACCATATATTTT	CASTARRANTIYF
TRBV6-1	.	TRBJ1-2	.	TGTGCCAGCAGACCCGCTGGGGGGGCTAACTATGGCTACACCTTC	CASRPAGGANYGYTF
TRBV7-8	.	TRBJ2-2	TRBD2	TGTGCCAGCAGCCGGACTAGCGGGAGTGCCACCGGGGAGCTGTTTTTT	CASSRTSGSATGELFF
TRBV5-1	.	TRBJ2-3	TRBD2	TGCGCCAGCAGCAGGACTAGCGGGGGGGCACCAGATACGCAGTATTTT	CASSRTSGGAPDTQYF
TRBV9	.	TRBJ2-5	.	TGTGCCAGCAGCGTAGGTGGAGAGGGGGACCAAGAGACCCAGTACTTC	CASSVGGEGDQETQYF
TRBV5-1	few	TRBJ2-7	.	TGCGCCAGCAGCTCTCCCTGGGGGCAGACCTCCTACGAGCAGTACTTC	CASSSPWGQTSYEQYF
TRBV9	.	TRBJ2-7	TRBD1	TGTGCCAGCAGCGCCCGACAGGGGAGTAACGAGCAGTACTTC	CASSARQGSNEQYF
TRBV28	.	TRBJ1-3	TRBD1	TGTGCCAGCAGTTTGCTCGGGACAGGCGGAAACACCATATATTTT	CASSLLGTGGNTIYF
TRBV9	.	TRBJ2-1	.	TGTGCCAGCAGCGTAGGACGGGGAGCTTACAATGAGCAGTTCTTC	CASSVGRGAYNEQFF